The next 11 T cell receptor beta chains were all read from a single sample in a study of T cell changes during pregnancy in multiple sclerosis (dated by TCRdb to the late 2010s). Library prep was done by the immunoSEQ multiplex PCR assay. TCRdb obtained this table from immuneACCESS and retained in-frame rearrangements with V and J assigned. These tables miss some clones; where compared with another copy, unresolved V genes account for less than half of the shortfall, and the remainder is unexplained. The sample table lists roughly 60,000 clones, roughly 92% of them with a count of one. Together, the top ten hold roughly 1.5% of the sample. Specimen: peripheral blood, collected in the second trimester of pregnancy. Receptors originate from a female donor with multiple sclerosis, enrolled in a pregnancy study.

The chain has TRBV5-1 and TRBJ1-2; 7 positions agree with TRBD1. Trimming took 0 bases from V and 6 from J; bases not matched to a gene: 8. The CDR3 runs to 15 residues. Germline V lookup: CDR1 SGHRS, CDR2 YFSETQ. The chain's CDR3 is CASSLVLEGAHGYTF. The CDR3 DNA reads as TGCGCCAGCAGCTTGGTTTTGGAGGGGGCTCATGGCTACACCTTC.

The chain links TRBV4-1 to TRBJ1-1, with 8 bases matching TRBD1. The CDR3 is 15 amino acids. After removal of 4 bases from V and 1 base from J, the junction contained 5 bases not matched to a gene. Looked up from germline, CDR1 is MGHRA and CDR2 is YSYEKL. In DNA, the CDR3 is TGCGCCAGCAGCCCCTACAGGGGGAGGAACACTGAAGCTTTCTTT. Its protein product is CASSPYRGRNTEAFF.

The J gene is TRBJ2-2, the V gene TRBV27; D is possibly TRBD1 (5 bases). The CDR3 totals 14 residues. The germline CDR1 and CDR2 sequences are MNHEY and SMNVEV (reference sequence). The V and J ends lost 5 bases and 2 bases respectively, with 9 bases between them. The CDR3 protein is CASSRRENTGELFF. CDR3 sequence (DNA): TGTGCCAGCAGTCGCAGGGAAAACACCGGGGAGCTGTTTTTT.

V is TRBV28 and J is TRBJ1-1; 7 bases map to TRBD1. The trim removed 6 bases at V and 13 bases at J, leaving 20 bases unmatched. This CDR3 comprises 15 residues. In germline, CDR1 is MDHEN, CDR2 SYDVKM. The CDR3 sequence: CASSPRRQGGDRGFF. CDR3 coding DNA: TGTGCCAGCAGCCCCAGACGACAGGGCGGGGACCGAGGTTTCTTT.

This sequence joins TRBV28 and TRBJ1-4, with a weak D call TRBD1 (5 bases). The CDR3 is 14 residues long. In germline, CDR1 is MDHEN, CDR2 SYDVKM. V was clipped by 7 bases and J by 8 bases, with 17 bases between them. This CDR3 reads CASTSSGMEEKLFF. As DNA, the CDR3 is TGTGCCAGCACCTCTTCAGGGATGGAGGAAAAACTGTTTTTT.

The J gene is TRBJ2-7, the V gene TRBV7-9; D perhaps matches TRBD2 (5 bases). V was trimmed by 5 bases and J by 7 bases, leaving 21 bases between them. The germline V gene encodes CDR1 SEHNR and CDR2 FQNEAQ (reference sequence). This CDR3 is built from 15 residues. The CDR3 here is CASSRGADRTGEQYF. The CDR3 coding sequence is TGTGCCAGCAGCCGAGGTGCGGATAGGACGGGGGAGCAGTACTTC.

V gene TRBV5-4 combines with J gene TRBJ2-3, with D perhaps matching TRBD2 (5 bases). The CDR3 has 14 amino acids. Looked up from germline, CDR1 is SGHNT and CDR2 is YYREEE (reference sequence). V was cut by 0 bases and J by 4 bases, with 9 bases left in between. This CDR3 reads CASSLVGSADTQYF. The DNA of the CDR3 is TGTGCCAGCAGCTTGGTGGGTAGCGCAGATACGCAGTATTTT.

This sequence joins TRBV27 and TRBJ2-4, with 9 nucleotides matching TRBD1. This CDR3 has 12 amino acids. The germline V gene has CDR1 MNHEY and CDR2 SMNVEV (reference sequence). V lost 5 bases to trimming and J lost 14 bases; unmatched junction nucleotides: 7. The CDR3 DNA reads as TGTGCCAGCAGTGCTAACCGGGACAGGGAGTACTTC. It yields the protein CASSANRDREYF.

J is TRBJ1-1 and V is TRBV6-1, with D hard to call. The germline V and J ends were trimmed by 3 bases and 11 bases, with 19 bases remaining between them. The CDR3 contains 14 residues. Per the germline V gene, CDR1 is MNHNS and CDR2 is SASEGT. CDR3 region: CASSDPHGGIGAFF. CDR3 DNA: TGTGCCAGCAGTGATCCACACGGCGGGATCGGGGCTTTCTTT.

The V and J genes are TRBV6-1 and TRBJ1-5; D perhaps matches TRBD1 (5 bases). The CDR3 has 13 amino acids. Germline assignment: CDR1 MNHNS and CDR2 SASEGT. V was trimmed by 8 bases and J by 0 bases, leaving 8 bases between them. As DNA, the CDR3 is TGTGCCAGCGACAGTTTTAGCAATCAGCCCCAGCATTTT. This codes for CASDSFSNQPQHF.

The chain recombines TRBV11-3 with TRBJ2-7; 8 bases map to TRBD1. Trimming removed 1 base from V and 4 bases from J; junction bases left unmatched: 9. Germline-derived CDR1 and CDR2 are SGHNT and YENEEA. CDR3 length: 16 residues. The CDR3 DNA sequence: TGTGCCAGCAGCTTAGGGACCGGGACAGGACTATACGAGCAGTACTTC. This gives the protein CASSLGTGTGLYEQYF.